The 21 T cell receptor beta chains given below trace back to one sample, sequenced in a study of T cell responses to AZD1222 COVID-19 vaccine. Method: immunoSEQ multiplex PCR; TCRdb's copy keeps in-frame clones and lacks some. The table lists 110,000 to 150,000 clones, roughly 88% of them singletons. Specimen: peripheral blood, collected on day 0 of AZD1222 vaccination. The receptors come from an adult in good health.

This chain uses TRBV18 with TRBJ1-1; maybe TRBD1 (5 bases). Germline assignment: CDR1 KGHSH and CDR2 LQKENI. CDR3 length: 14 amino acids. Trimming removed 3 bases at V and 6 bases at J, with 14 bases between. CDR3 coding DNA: TGTGCCAGCTCACCGCTAGACGGGGGGGCTGAAGCTTTCTTT. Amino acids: CASSPLDGGAEAFF.

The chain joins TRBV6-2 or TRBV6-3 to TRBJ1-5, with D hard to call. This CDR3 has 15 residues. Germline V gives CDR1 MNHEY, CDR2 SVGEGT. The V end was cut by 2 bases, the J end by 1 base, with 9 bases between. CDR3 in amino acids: CASSYHDGSNQPQHF. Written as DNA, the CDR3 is TGTGCCAGCAGTTACCACGACGGAAGCAATCAGCCCCAGCATTTT.

CDR3 DNA: TGCGCCAGCAGCTTGGGGGCAGTCTCCTACAATGAGCAGTTCTTC. The encoded protein is CASSLGAVSYNEQFF. The chain has TRBV5-1 and TRBJ2-1; D gene unclear. With 0 bases removed from V and 0 bases from J, the gap between germline ends came to 7 bases. This CDR3 is built from 15 residues. Per the germline V gene, CDR1 is SGHRS and CDR2 is YFSETQ.

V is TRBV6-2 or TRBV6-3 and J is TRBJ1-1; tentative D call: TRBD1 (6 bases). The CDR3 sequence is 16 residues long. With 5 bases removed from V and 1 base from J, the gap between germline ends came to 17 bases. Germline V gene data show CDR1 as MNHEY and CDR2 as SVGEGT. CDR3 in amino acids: CASSPHPGVGNTEAFF. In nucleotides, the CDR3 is TGTGCCAGCAGTCCGCACCCAGGGGTGGGGAACACTGAAGCTTTCTTT.

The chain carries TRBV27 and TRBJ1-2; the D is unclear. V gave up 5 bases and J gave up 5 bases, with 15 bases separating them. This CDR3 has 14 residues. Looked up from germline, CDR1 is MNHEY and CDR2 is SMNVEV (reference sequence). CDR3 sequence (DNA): TGTGCCAGCAGTCTAAACGAAAGGTTTTATGGCTACACCTTC. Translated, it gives CASSLNERFYGYTF.

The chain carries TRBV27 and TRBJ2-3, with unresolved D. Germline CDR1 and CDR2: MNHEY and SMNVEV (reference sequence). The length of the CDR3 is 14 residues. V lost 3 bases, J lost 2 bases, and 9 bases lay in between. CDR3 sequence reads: CASSFQRYTDTQYF. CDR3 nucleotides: TGTGCCAGCAGTTTCCAGAGATACACAGATACGCAGTATTTT.

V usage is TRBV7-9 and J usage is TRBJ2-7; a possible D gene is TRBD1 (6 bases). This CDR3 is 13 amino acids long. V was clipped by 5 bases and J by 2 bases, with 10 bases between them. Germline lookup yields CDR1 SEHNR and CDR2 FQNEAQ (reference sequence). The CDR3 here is CASSPGQTYEQYF. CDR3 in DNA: TGTGCCAGCAGCCCTGGACAGACCTACGAGCAGTACTTC.

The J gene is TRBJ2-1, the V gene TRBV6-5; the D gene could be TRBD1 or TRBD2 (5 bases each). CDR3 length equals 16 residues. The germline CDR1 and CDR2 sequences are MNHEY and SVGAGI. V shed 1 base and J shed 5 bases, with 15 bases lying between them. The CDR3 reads CASSYLSARGDNEQFF. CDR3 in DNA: TGTGCCAGCAGTTACTTGAGCGCCCGAGGGGACAATGAGCAGTTCTTC.

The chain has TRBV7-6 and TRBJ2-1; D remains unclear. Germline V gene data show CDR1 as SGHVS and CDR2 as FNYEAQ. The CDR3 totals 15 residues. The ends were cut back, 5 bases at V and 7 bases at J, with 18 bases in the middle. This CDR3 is CASSLSHSIRNEQFF. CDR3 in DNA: TGTGCCAGCAGCCTTAGTCACTCTATTCGGAATGAGCAGTTCTTC.

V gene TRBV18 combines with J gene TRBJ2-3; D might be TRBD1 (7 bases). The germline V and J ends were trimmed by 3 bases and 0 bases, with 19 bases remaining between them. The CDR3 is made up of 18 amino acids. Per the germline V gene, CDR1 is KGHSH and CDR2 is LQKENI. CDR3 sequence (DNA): TGTGCCAGCTCACCTCCCTGGGACAGCCGGGGGAGCACAGATACGCAGTATTTT. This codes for CASSPPWDSRGSTDTQYF.

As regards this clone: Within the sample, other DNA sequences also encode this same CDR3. In DNA form, the CDR3 reads TGTGCCAGCAGTTTAAAAGGATATGGCTACACCTTC. It translates to CASSLKGYGYTF. This chain joins TRBV27 and TRBJ1-2; no firm D call. Trimming removed 2 bases at V and 5 bases at J, with 6 bases between. The CDR3 is made up of 12 amino acids. Germline V CDR1 and CDR2: MNHEY, SMNVEV (reference sequence).

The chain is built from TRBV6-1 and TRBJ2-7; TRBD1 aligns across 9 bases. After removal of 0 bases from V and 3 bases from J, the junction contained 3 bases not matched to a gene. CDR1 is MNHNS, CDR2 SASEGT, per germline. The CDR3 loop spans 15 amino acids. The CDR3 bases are TGTGCCAGCAGTGAAGCGGAGGACAGGGGCTACGAGCAGTACTTC. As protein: CASSEAEDRGYEQYF.

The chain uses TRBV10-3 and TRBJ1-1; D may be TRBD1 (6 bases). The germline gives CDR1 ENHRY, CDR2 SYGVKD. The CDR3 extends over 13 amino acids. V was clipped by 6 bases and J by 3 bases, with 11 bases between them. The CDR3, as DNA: TGTGCCATCAGCAAGACAGGAGACACTGAAGCTTTCTTT. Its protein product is CAISKTGDTEAFF.

The DNA of the CDR3 is TGCGCCAGCAGCCTACAGGGGAGGGCCAATGAGCAGTTCTTC. Translation: CASSLQGRANEQFF. The V call is TRBV5-1, the J call TRBJ2-1; the D call may be TRBD1 or TRBD2 (7 bases each). In germline, CDR1 is SGHRS, CDR2 YFSETQ. Trimming left V 4 bases short and J 6 bases short, with 14 bases between. The CDR3 runs to 14 residues.

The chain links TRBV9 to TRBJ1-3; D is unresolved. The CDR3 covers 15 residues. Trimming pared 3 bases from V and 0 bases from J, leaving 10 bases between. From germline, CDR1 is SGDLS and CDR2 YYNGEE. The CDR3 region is CASSETDLSGNTIYF. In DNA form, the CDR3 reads TGTGCCAGCAGCGAGACCGATCTCTCTGGAAACACCATATATTTT.

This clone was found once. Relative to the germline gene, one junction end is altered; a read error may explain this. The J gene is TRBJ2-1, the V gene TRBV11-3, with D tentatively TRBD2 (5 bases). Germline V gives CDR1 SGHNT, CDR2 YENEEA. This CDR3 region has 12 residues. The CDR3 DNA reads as TGTGCCAGCAGCTTAGGGAGAGGGCCCCAGCTCTTC. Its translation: CASSLGRGPQLF.

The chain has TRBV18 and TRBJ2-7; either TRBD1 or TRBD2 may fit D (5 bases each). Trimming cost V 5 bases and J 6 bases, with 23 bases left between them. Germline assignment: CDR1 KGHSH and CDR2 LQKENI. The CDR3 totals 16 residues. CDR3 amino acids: CASSTLRDGHLGEQYF. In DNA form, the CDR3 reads TGTGCCAGCTCAACACTTCGGGACGGACACCTTGGCGAGCAGTACTTC.

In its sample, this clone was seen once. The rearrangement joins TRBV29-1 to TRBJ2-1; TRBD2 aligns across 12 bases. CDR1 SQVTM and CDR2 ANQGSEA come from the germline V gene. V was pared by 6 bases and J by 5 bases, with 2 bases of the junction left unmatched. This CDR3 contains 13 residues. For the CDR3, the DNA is TGCAGCGTCAGGACTAGCGGGAACAATGAGCAGTTCTTC. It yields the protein CSVRTSGNNEQFF.

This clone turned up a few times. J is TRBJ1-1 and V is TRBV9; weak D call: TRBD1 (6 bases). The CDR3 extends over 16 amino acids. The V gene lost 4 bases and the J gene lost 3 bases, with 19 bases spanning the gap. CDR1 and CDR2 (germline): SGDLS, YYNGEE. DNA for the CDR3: TGTGCCAGCAGCCTAGGCCTGGGGGCCGGGGACACTGAAGCTTTCTTT. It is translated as CASSLGLGAGDTEAFF.

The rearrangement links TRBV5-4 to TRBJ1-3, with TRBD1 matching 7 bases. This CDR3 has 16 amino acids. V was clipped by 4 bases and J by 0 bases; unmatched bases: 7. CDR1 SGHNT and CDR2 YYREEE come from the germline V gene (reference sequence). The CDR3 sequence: CASSNIQGSSGNTIYF. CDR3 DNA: TGTGCCAGCAGCAATATACAGGGGTCCTCTGGAAACACCATATATTTT.

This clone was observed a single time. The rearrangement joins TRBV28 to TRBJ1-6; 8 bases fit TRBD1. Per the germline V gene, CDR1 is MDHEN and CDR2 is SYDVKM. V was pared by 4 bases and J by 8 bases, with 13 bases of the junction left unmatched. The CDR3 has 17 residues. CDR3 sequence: CASSSPYGQGEDSPLHF. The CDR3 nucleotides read TGTGCCAGCAGTTCCCCCTACGGACAGGGCGAGGATTCACCCCTCCACTTT.